The rows below give T cell receptor beta chains drawn from one sample of a study of T-cell memory formation after mild COVID-19. TCRdb re-called the 5' RACE reads through MiXCR, storing one row per CDR3 protein. The sample includes roughly 250,000 distinct CDR3 sequences, over 15% of them seen just once. The sequenced sample consisted of PBMCs or a T cell subset sorted from them (not recorded which). The receptors were gathered from a man younger than 30 who had mild COVID-19 (a few samples of this study predate the infection). Cell type and time point are not known. CDR3s include the opening cysteine and the closing phenylalanine or tryptophan. A D gene is named only where the DNA matches it firmly. A clone size is listed for some rows: how often the clone was seen (once, few, many), or a class if it is expanded.

.,TRBV7-2,.,TRBJ2-3,CASSSSGVAQYF,TGTGCCAGCAGCTCAAGTGGGGTGGCGCAGTATTTT
.,TRBV5-1,few,TRBJ2-5,CASSLGGVQETQYF,TGCGCCAGCAGCTTGGGGGGGGTCCAAGAGACCCAGTACTTC
.,TRBV18,.,TRBJ2-3,CASSPSSPATQYF,TGTGCCAGCTCACCATCATCGCCGGCTACGCAGTATTTT
.,TRBV19,few,TRBJ2-7,CASKKGQGTTYEQYF,TGTGCCAGTAAGAAGGGGCAGGGCACGACCTACGAGCAGTACTTC
TRBD1,TRBV4-1,few,TRBJ1-2,CASSQGDSYGYTF,TGCGCCAGCAGCCAGGGGGACAGCTATGGCTACACCTTC
.,TRBV5-1,few,TRBJ2-3,CASSLNRGGAGDTQYF,TGCGCCAGCAGCTTGAATCGTGGCGGGGCCGGGGATACGCAGTATTTT
TRBD2,TRBV7-2,few,TRBJ2-3,CASSLSLSGGGADTQYF,TGTGCCAGCAGCTTATCGCTTAGCGGGGGTGGTGCAGATACGCAGTATTTT
.,TRBV20-1,few,TRBJ1-1,CSAVNRVGTEAFF,TGCAGTGCAGTTAACAGGGTGGGCACTGAAGCTTTCTTT
.,TRBV12-3/TRBV12-4,many,TRBJ2-1,CASSQFNEQFF,TGTGCCAGCAGTCAATTCAATGAGCAGTTCTTC
.,TRBV9,.,TRBJ2-5,CASSVVALGETQYF,TGTGCCAGCAGCGTTGTAGCTCTGGGGGAGACCCAGTACTTC
.,TRBV24-1,few,TRBJ1-1,CATSDGVMAFF,TGTGCCACCAGTGATGGAGTTATGGCTTTCTTT
TRBD1,TRBV5-1,few,TRBJ1-3,CASSTTGSGNTIYF,TGCGCCAGCAGCACGACAGGGTCCGGAAACACCATATATTTT
TRBD1,TRBV6-5,few,TRBJ1-2,CASSYVTGVGYTF,TGTGCCAGCAGTTACGTAACAGGGGTCGGCTACACCTTC
.,TRBV9,.,TRBJ1-2,CASSEGTAPPSFYGYTF,TGTGCCAGCAGCGAGGGGACCGCCCCACCTAGCTTCTATGGCTACACCTTC
.,TRBV9,.,TRBJ1-5,CASSVIGGVGPQHF,TGTGCCAGCAGCGTAATAGGAGGAGTGGGGCCCCAGCATTTT
.,TRBV12-5,.,TRBJ1-1,CASPWAGTLNTEAFF,TGTGCTAGTCCTTGGGCCGGGACACTGAACACTGAAGCTTTCTTT
TRBD1,TRBV6-2/TRBV6-3,many,TRBJ1-1,CASSRDRLNTEAFF,TGTGCCAGCAGTCGGGACAGACTGAACACTGAAGCTTTCTTT
.,TRBV12-5,few,TRBJ1-2,CASGLHSGTVVGYTF,TGTGCTAGTGGTTTGCACTCCGGGACGGTAGTCGGCTACACCTTC
.,TRBV12-3/TRBV12-4,few,TRBJ1-4,CASTLEGLEKLFF,TGTGCCAGCACCCTTGAAGGGCTTGAAAAACTGTTTTTT
.,TRBV7-2,few,TRBJ1-1,CASSHRPGPAGAEAFF,TGTGCCAGCAGCCATCGTCCGGGGCCGGCAGGCGCTGAAGCTTTCTTT